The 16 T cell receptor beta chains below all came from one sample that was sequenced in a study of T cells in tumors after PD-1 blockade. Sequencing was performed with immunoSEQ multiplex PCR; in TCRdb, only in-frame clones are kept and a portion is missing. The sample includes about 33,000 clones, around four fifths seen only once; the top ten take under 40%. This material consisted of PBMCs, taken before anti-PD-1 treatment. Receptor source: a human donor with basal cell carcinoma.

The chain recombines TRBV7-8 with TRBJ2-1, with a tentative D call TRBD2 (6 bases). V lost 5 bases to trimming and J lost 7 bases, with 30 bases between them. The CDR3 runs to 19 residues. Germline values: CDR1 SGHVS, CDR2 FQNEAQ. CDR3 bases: TGTGCCAGCAGCACCCGGGAGCAGGGCAGGCCTAGGCCGCAAAATGAGCAGTTCTTC. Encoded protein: CASSTREQGRPRPQNEQFF.

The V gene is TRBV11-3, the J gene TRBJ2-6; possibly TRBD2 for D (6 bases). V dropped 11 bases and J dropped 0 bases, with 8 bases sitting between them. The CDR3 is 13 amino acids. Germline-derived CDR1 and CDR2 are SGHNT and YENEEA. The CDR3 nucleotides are TGTGCCGGAGGGGACTCTGGGGCCAACGTCCTGACTTTC. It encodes CAGGDSGANVLTF.

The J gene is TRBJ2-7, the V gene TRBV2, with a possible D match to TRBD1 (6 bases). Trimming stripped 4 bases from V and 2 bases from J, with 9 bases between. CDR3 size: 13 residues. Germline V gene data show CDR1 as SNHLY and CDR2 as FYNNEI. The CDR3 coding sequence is TGTGCCAGCAGTGGAACAGGGACCTACGAGCAGTACTTC. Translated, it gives CASSGTGTYEQYF.

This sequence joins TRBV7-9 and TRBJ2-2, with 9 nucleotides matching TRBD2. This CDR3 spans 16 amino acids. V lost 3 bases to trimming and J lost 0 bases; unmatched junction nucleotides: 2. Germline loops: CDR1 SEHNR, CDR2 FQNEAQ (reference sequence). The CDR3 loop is CASSLSGRPNTGELFF. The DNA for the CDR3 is TGTGCCAGCAGCTTGAGCGGGAGGCCGAACACCGGGGAGCTGTTTTTT.

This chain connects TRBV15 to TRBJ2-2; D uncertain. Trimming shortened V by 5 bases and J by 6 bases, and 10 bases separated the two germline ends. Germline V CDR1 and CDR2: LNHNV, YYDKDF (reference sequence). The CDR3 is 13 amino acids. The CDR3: CATSRRLPGELFF. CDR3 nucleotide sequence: TGTGCCACCAGCCGCAGGCTGCCCGGGGAGCTGTTTTTT.

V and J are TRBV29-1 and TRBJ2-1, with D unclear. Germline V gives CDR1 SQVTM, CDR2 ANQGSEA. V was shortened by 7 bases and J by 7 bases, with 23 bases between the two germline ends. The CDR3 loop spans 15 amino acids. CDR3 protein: CSGSSTRVGLNEQFF. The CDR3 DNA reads TGCAGCGGGTCGAGCACCCGGGTAGGTCTGAATGAGCAGTTCTTC.

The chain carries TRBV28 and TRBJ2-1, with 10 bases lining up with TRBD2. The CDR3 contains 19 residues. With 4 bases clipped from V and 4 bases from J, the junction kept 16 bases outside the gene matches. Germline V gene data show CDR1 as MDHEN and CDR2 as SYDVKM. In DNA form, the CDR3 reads TGTGCCAGCAGTTCGACCGGGACTAGCGACCCGAACGATTACAATGAGCAGTTCTTC. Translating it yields CASSSTGTSDPNDYNEQFF.

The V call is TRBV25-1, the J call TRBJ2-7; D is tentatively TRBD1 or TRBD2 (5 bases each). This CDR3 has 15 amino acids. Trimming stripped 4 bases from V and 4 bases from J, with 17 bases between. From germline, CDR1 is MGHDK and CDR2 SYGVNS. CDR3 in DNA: TGTGCCAGCAGTGGCCGGACACTTTGGAGGTACGAGCAGTACTTC. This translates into CASSGRTLWRYEQYF.

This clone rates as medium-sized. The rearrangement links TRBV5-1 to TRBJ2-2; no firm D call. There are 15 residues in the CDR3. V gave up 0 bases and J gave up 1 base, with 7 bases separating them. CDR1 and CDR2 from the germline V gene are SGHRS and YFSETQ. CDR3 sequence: CASSLEDLNTGELFF. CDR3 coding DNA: TGCGCCAGCAGCTTGGAGGATCTGAACACCGGGGAGCTGTTTTTT.

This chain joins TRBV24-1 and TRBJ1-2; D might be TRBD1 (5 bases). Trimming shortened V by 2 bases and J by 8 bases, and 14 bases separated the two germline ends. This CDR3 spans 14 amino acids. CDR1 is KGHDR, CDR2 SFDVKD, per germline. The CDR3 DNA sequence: TGTGCCACCAGTGATTATGGGGCCCAGCGGGGCTACACCTTC. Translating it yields CATSDYGAQRGYTF.

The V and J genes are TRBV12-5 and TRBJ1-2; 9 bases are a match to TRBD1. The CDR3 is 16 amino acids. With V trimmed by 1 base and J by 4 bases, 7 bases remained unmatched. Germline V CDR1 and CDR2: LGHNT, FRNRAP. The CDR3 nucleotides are TGTGCTAGTGGTTTGGAAAGGGGACAGGGAAGCTATGGCTACACCTTC. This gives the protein CASGLERGQGSYGYTF. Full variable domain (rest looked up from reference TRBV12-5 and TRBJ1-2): DARVTQTPRHKVTEMGQEVTMRCQPILGHNTVFWYRQTMMQGLELLAYFRNRAPLDDSGMPKDRFSAEMPDATLATLKIQPSEPRDSAVYFCASGLERGQGSYGYTFGSGTRLTVV.

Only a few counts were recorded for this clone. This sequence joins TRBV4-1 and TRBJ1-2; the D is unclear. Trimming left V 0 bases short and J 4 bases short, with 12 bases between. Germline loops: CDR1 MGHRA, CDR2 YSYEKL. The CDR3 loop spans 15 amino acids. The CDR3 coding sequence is TGCGCCAGCAGCCAAGATGTCGGTAACAGCTATGGCTACACCTTC. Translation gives CASSQDVGNSYGYTF.

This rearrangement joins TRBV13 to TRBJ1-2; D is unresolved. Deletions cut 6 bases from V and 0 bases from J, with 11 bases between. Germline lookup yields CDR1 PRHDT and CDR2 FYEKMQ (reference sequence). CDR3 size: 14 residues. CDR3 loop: CASRRGQANYGYTF. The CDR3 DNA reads TGTGCCAGCAGAAGAGGCCAAGCTAACTATGGCTACACCTTC. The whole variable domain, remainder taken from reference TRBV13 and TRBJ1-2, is AAGVIQSPRHLIKEKRETATLKCYPIPRHDTVYWYQQGPGQDPQFLISFYEKMQSDKGSIPDRFSAQQFSDYHSELNMSSLELGDSALYFCASRRGQANYGYTFGSGTRLTVV.

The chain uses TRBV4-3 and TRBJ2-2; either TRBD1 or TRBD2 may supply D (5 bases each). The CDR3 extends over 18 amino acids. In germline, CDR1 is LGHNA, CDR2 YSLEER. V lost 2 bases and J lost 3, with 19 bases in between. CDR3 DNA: TGCGCCAGCAGCCAAAAGCCCCTGATGGGACGGCACACCGGGGAGCTGTTTTTT. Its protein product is CASSQKPLMGRHTGELFF.

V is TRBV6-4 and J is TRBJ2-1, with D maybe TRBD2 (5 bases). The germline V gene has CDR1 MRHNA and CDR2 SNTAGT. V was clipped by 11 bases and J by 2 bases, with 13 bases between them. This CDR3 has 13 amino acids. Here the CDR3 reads CASAREPYNEQFF. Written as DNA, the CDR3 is TGTGCCTCTGCGAGGGAGCCCTACAATGAGCAGTTCTTC.

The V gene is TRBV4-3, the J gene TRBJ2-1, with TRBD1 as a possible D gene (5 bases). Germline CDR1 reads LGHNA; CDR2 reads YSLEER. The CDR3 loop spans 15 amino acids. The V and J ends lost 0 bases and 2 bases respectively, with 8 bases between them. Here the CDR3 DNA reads TGCGCCAGCAGCCAAGAGGCAGGGACCTACAATGAGCAGTTCTTC. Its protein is CASSQEAGTYNEQFF.